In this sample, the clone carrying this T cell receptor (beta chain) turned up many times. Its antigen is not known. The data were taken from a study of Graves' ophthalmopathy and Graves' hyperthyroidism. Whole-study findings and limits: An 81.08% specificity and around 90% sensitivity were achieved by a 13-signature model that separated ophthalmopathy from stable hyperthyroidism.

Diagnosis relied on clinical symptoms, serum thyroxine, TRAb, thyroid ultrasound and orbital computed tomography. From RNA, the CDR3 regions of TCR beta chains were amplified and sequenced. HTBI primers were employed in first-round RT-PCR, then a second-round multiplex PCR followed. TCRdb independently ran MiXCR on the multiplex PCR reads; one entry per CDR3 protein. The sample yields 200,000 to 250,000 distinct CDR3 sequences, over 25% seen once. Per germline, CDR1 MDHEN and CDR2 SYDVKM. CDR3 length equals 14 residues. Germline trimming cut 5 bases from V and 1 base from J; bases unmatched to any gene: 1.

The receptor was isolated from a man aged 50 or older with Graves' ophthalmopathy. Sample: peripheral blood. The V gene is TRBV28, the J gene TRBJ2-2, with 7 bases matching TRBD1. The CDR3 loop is CASSHRGNTGELFF. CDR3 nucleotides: TGTGCCAGCAGTCACAGGGGGAACACCGGGGAGCTGTTTTTT. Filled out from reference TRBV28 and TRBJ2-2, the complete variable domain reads DVKVTQSSRYLVKRTGEKVFLECVQDMDHENMFWYRQDPGLGLRLIYFSYDVKMKEKGDIPEGYSVSREKKERFSLILESASTNQTSMYLCASSHRGNTGELFFGEGSRLTVL.